Below, 24 T cell receptor beta chains from the same sample are listed, as sequenced in a study of blood T cell repertoires in COVID-19. TCRdb keeps only in-frame clones here, not all; method: immunoSEQ multiplex PCR. This sample has 110,000 or so clones, with 81% found just once. The source material was peripheral blood. These receptors all stem from a man between 50 and 59 years old with acute or convalescent COVID-19.

The V gene is TRBV3-1 (or the pseudogene TRBV3-2), the J gene TRBJ1-4, with 7 bases that match TRBD1. The CDR3 covers 16 residues. V shed 4 bases and J 1 base; nucleotides not matched to a gene: 6. Germline CDR1 reads LGHDT; CDR2 reads YNNKEL (reference sequence). The DNA of the CDR3 is TGTGCCAGCAGCCTGACAGGGATCAAAACTAATGAAAAACTGTTTTTT. Translation: CASSLTGIKTNEKLFF.

The chain joins TRBV5-1 to TRBJ2-5; 8 bases align to TRBD1. V shed 2 bases and J 5 bases; nucleotides not matched to a gene: 5. The CDR3 totals 14 residues. The germline V gene encodes CDR1 SGHRS and CDR2 YFSETQ. The CDR3 DNA reads TGCGCCAGCAGCTTCACTACAGGGGGGGAGACCCAGTACTTC. It translates to CASSFTTGGETQYF.

This clone was observed a single time. This chain connects TRBV13 to TRBJ2-3; 11 bases align to TRBD2. The germline V gene encodes CDR1 PRHDT and CDR2 FYEKMQ (reference sequence). This CDR3 has 18 amino acids. V lost 5 bases and J lost 2; bases outside the gene matches: 12. DNA of the CDR3: TGTGCCAGCAGCGCTCTAGCGGGGGGTTACAACTTCACAGATACGCAGTATTTT. As protein: CASSALAGGYNFTDTQYF.

The chain links TRBV5-1 to TRBJ1-5; maybe TRBD1 (5 bases). V was trimmed by 2 bases and J by 3 bases, leaving 9 bases between them. In germline, CDR1 is SGHRS, CDR2 YFSETQ. The CDR3 consists of 14 residues. CDR3 sequence (DNA): TGCGCCAGCAGCTTAGCAGGGCCCAATCAGCCCCAGCATTTT. Protein sequence: CASSLAGPNQPQHF.

The chain joins TRBV6-6 to TRBJ1-2; TRBD1 is a possible D gene (5 bases). This CDR3 region has 14 residues. V was cut by 0 bases and J by 7 bases, with 12 bases left in between. Germline V gene data show CDR1 as MNHNY and CDR2 as SVGAGI (reference sequence). CDR3 residues: CASSYSAGKGGYTF. The CDR3 nucleotides read TGTGCCAGCAGTTACTCGGCAGGGAAGGGTGGCTACACCTTC.

The chain is built from TRBV28 and TRBJ1-1, with a weak D call TRBD1 (5 bases). Germline CDR1 MDHEN, CDR2 SYDVKM. The CDR3 contains 14 residues. V was clipped by 6 bases and J by 5 bases, with 16 bases between them. In DNA, the CDR3 is TGTGCCAGCAGGCCCCAAGGGGCATGGACTGAAGCTTTCTTT. Its translation: CASRPQGAWTEAFF.

CDR3 sequence (DNA): TGTGCCAGCAGTCCCTCCTTAGCAGGGGTGGGCATTCAGTACTTC. It encodes CASSPSLAGVGIQYF. The chain uses TRBV6-5 and TRBJ2-4; the D gene is possibly TRBD1 (6 bases). Germline V gene lookup returns CDR1 MNHEY and CDR2 SVGAGI. This CDR3 has 15 residues. With 5 bases removed from V and 9 bases from J, the gap between germline ends came to 20 bases.

V and J are TRBV2 and TRBJ2-1, with 9 bases matching TRBD2. CDR3 length equals 16 residues. Per the germline V gene, CDR1 is SNHLY and CDR2 is FYNNEI. Trimming at V came to 6 bases and at J to 0 bases, leaving 6 bases not matched to a gene. DNA of the CDR3: TGTGCCAGCAGCCTAGCGGGGAAAAGCTCCTACAATGAGCAGTTCTTC. This codes for CASSLAGKSSYNEQFF.

The chain recombines TRBV5-4 with TRBJ2-1; tentative D call: TRBD1 (6 bases). The CDR3 is 15 amino acids. Trimming left V 0 bases short and J 5 bases short, with 12 bases between. Germline CDR1 and CDR2: SGHNT and YYREEE (reference sequence). The CDR3 sequence is CASSLAAGDHNEQFF. The CDR3 DNA reads TGTGCCAGCAGCTTGGCGGCAGGGGATCACAATGAGCAGTTCTTC.

This chain joins TRBV3-1 (or the pseudogene TRBV3-2) and TRBJ2-1, with 8 bases that match TRBD2. Germline trimming cut 4 bases from V and 12 bases from J; bases unmatched to any gene: 11. The germline V gene encodes CDR1 LGHDT and CDR2 YNNKEL (reference sequence). The CDR3 is 14 amino acids. The CDR3 nucleotides read TGTGCCAGCAGCCCCGGTACGCTAGCGGGTTCGCAGTTCTTC. Translated: CASSPGTLAGSQFF.

V gene TRBV9 combines with J gene TRBJ1-2, with unresolved D. Germline assignment: CDR1 SGDLS and CDR2 YYNGEE. The CDR3 is 14 residues long. V was clipped by 4 bases and J by 4 bases, with 14 bases between them. CDR3 nucleotides: TGTGCCAGCAGCCCCCCGGGGATAGGCTATGGCTACACCTTC. Protein sequence: CASSPPGIGYGYTF. The whole variable domain, remainder taken from reference TRBV9 and TRBJ1-2, is DSGVTQTPKHLITATGQRVTLRCSPRSGDLSVYWYQQSLDQGLQFLIQYYNGEERAKGNILERFSAQQFPDLHSELNLSSLELGDSALYFCASSPPGIGYGYTFGSGTRLTVV.

This clone was seen at least ten times. The chain has TRBV24-1 and TRBJ1-2; D unclear. Trimming removed 1 base from V and 2 bases from J, with 7 bases in between. The CDR3 consists of 14 residues. Germline CDR1 is KGHDR and CDR2 is SFDVKD. CDR3 DNA: TGTGCCACCAGTGATTTAGTCAGGAACTATGGCTACACCTTC. Its translation is CATSDLVRNYGYTF.

This clone occurred once. The V gene is TRBV5-8, the J gene TRBJ2-5; maybe TRBD2 (5 bases). The germline V and J ends were trimmed by 1 base and 5 bases, with 18 bases remaining between them. This CDR3 is 16 amino acids long. Looked up from germline, CDR1 is SGHTS and CDR2 is YDEGEE. CDR3 nucleotide sequence: TGTGCCAGCAGCTTGTTAGGGTCGGGAACTACGGAGACCCAGTACTTC. Its protein is CASSLLGSGTTETQYF.

The chain employs TRBV3-1 (or the pseudogene TRBV3-2) and TRBJ1-4, with D tentatively TRBD1 (6 bases). Germline V gene sequence: CDR1 LGHDT, CDR2 YNNKEL (reference sequence). The CDR3 loop spans 14 amino acids. The ends were cut back, 2 bases at V and 8 bases at J, with 12 bases in the middle. CDR3 loop: CASSQPGQREKLFF. CDR3 DNA: TGTGCCAGCAGCCAACCGGGACAAAGGGAAAAACTGTTTTTT.

This chain links TRBV7-8 with TRBJ2-3; 7 bases are a match to TRBD1. Germline assignment: CDR1 SGHVS and CDR2 FQNEAQ. The CDR3 length is 14 residues. With V trimmed by 8 bases and J by 0 bases, 5 bases remained unmatched. In DNA, the CDR3 is TGTGCCAGCCAAGACAGGGTTAGCACAGATACGCAGTATTTT. It encodes CASQDRVSTDTQYF.

The chain links TRBV6-6 to TRBJ2-2; 13 bases match TRBD2. CDR3 length: 18 residues. V gave up 5 bases and J gave up 5 bases; unmatched junction bases: 11. Germline V gives CDR1 MNHNY, CDR2 SVGAGI (reference sequence). CDR3 sequence: CASSPGTSGEVKTGELFF. CDR3 nucleotides: TGTGCCAGCAGTCCCGGGACTAGCGGGGAAGTAAAGACCGGGGAGCTGTTTTTT.

The rearrangement joins TRBV6-1 to TRBJ1-3; 7 nucleotides agree with TRBD1. Trimming cost V 2 bases and J 0 bases; bases outside gene matches: 7. The germline gives CDR1 MNHNS, CDR2 SASEGT. The CDR3 sequence is 17 residues long. This chain's CDR3 is CASSEMGQTNSGNTIYF. The DNA of the CDR3 is TGTGCCAGCAGTGAAATGGGACAGACAAACTCTGGAAACACCATATATTTT.

DNA of the CDR3: TGTGCCAGCAGCCCCCGGGACACCTACGAGCAGTACTTC. Residues: CASSPRDTYEQYF. The genes are TRBV7-9 and TRBJ2-7; weak D call: TRBD1 (6 bases). V was trimmed by 5 bases and J by 2 bases, leaving 10 bases between them. Germline V gene sequence: CDR1 SEHNR, CDR2 FQNEAQ (reference sequence). The CDR3 has 13 residues.

DNA of the CDR3: TGTGCCAGCAGCCCCTCCGCGCAGGGAGGGGTGGGAGGCTACACCTTC. Its translation is CASSPSAQGGVGGYTF. The chain has TRBV3-1 (or the pseudogene TRBV3-2) and TRBJ1-2; D is perhaps TRBD1 (5 bases). Trimming took off 4 bases at V and 8 bases at J, with 23 bases between the two ends. CDR1 and CDR2 (germline): LGHDT, YNNKEL (reference sequence). CDR3 length: 16 residues.

The genes are TRBV6-6 and TRBJ1-2, with 7 bases identical to TRBD1. There are 15 residues in the CDR3. The V segment lost 0 bases and the J segment 2 bases; nucleotides outside the gene matches: 3. CDR1 is MNHNY, CDR2 SVGAGI, per germline (reference sequence). CDR3 protein: CASSYSSTGNYGYTF. CDR3 in DNA: TGTGCCAGCAGTTACTCATCGACAGGGAACTATGGCTACACCTTC.

This clone was found a few times. The V gene is TRBV19, the J gene TRBJ1-1, with TRBD1 matching over 7 bases. Trimming removed 8 bases from V and 2 bases from J; junction bases left unmatched: 14. This CDR3 has 16 residues. Per germline, CDR1 LNHDA and CDR2 SQIVND (reference sequence). CDR3 sequence (DNA): TGTGCCAGTGTAGGCGCTACAGGGGTGGTTAACACTGAAGCTTTCTTT. Protein product: CASVGATGVVNTEAFF.

J is TRBJ2-3 and V is TRBV9, with 8 bases lining up with TRBD2. The CDR3 loop spans 16 amino acids. With 3 bases clipped from V and 0 bases from J, the junction kept 6 bases outside the gene matches. Germline values: CDR1 SGDLS, CDR2 YYNGEE. CDR3 coding DNA: TGTGCCAGCAGCGCCGCAGCGGGGGATAGCACAGATACGCAGTATTTT. Amino acids: CASSAAAGDSTDTQYF.

This sequence joins TRBV4-1 and TRBJ2-1, with D perhaps matching TRBD2 (6 bases). The CDR3 contains 15 residues. The V gene's germline CDR1 is MGHRA and CDR2 YSYEKL. V lost 0 bases to trimming and J lost 2 bases, with 8 bases between them. CDR3 loop: CASSQERGPYNEQFF. CDR3 in DNA: TGCGCCAGCAGCCAAGAGCGGGGACCCTACAATGAGCAGTTCTTC.

This chain connects TRBV7-2 to TRBJ2-3; D perhaps matches TRBD2 (6 bases). Germline CDR1 and CDR2: SGHTA and FQGNSA. Trimming left V 5 bases short and J 5 bases short, with 11 bases between. The CDR3 covers 13 residues. CDR3 residues: CASSRLVGDTQYF. CDR3 DNA sequence: TGTGCCAGCAGCCGACTAGTTGGAGATACGCAGTATTTT.